This T cell receptor (beta chain) was observed in a study of blood T cell repertoires in COVID-19 (dated by TCRdb to the early 2020s). Turning to the overall study: Collaborator samples came from the United States, Italy and Spain and covered acute and convalescent phases of COVID-19. The prospective study material was composed of cDNA or gDNA derived from T cells, B-cell-depleted T cells, or PBMCs. Subjects who had been exposed to COVID-19, were actively infected with it, or had recovered from it provided the deeply sampled blood TCRbeta repertoires that made up the dataset. The repertoires were made available in a free public database intended to serve as a resource for research on the immune response to SARS-CoV-2. Samples came from the ongoing ImmuneRACE study (first 160 participants) plus 1,254 subjects from 6 global collaborators. A de-identified subject ID, COVID-19 status, age in years and sex were almost always included in the sample metadata. Where available, HLA class I and class II types were obtained from metadata supplied by the sample provider rather than from assay-based typing. Overall study outcomes, separate from this receptor: Clinical and demographic metadata were provided uncurated, with the amount varying by source and participant.

In the prospective study, participants were roughly 18 to 100 years old, resided in about two dozen geographic areas of the United States, and were enrolled through a virtual design. Cohort assignment in the prospective study relied on participant-reported clinical history from a screening survey and a study questionnaire. Recovered participants in ImmuneRACE Cohort 3 were defined by two consecutive negative NP/OP PCR tests, clearance by a healthcare professional, or resolution of symptoms. In the prospective study, mobile phlebotomists collected whole blood, serum and a nasopharyngeal or oropharyngeal swab from each participant. Over a roughly two-month period, participants in the prospective study had the option of providing additional blood draws and questionnaires. Before DNA extraction, prospective study blood samples were shipped either frozen or at room temperature. Based on the germline V gene, the CDR1 and CDR2 sequences are MDHEN and SYDVKM. The CDR3 covers 14 residues, taking in both the cysteine and the phenylalanine. Only the CDR3 part of the read is kept: 42 bases, read in frame from the first base. The germline V end is reduced by 5 bases and the J end by 2 bases; junction bases left unmatched: 2.

TCRbeta CDR3 regions were amplified from genomic DNA by means of the immunoSEQ Assay, a bias-controlled multiplex PCR. In the source study's methods: Nucleated cell counts per sample were estimated from amplification of reference gene primers within the assay. Sequence reads were collapsed and filtered to measure the absolute abundance of every unique TCRbeta CDR3 rearrangement. Productive Simpson clonality was computed per sample as the square root of Simpson's diversity index over productive rearrangements. Sourced from immuneACCESS, this table was stored by TCRdb with only in-frame sequences that have V and J called. A share of the clones is absent; for the studies checked, an unresolved V gene accounts for under half, and the remainder has no known explanation. V and J calls and clone size come straight from that table; D and trimming were deduced from the DNA. For this sample there are around 170,000 clones; less than 90% appear just once. Of the sample, nearly 8% falls within the top ten clones.

To note about this clone: What antigen it recognizes has not been identified. Base-call qualities are not available, and no considerably larger clone is one nucleotide away.

The receptor chain draws on TRBV28 and TRBJ2-4; a stretch of 8 junction bases matches TRBD1. The clonotype comes from a woman aged 45-65 years who had recovered from COVID-19. Sequencing was done on a sample of PBMCs or T cells enriched from blood (not recorded which). The DNA sequence is as follows: TGTGCCAGCAGTAACAGGGGGACCAAAAACATTCAGTACTTC. It codes for CASSNRGTKNIQYF.